This TCR beta chain was retrieved from a study of blood T cell repertoires in COVID-19. About the study: Samples came from the United States, Italy and Spain, spanning acute and convalescent COVID-19. T cells, B-cell-depleted T cells, or PBMCs supplied cDNA or gDNA.

This CDR3 spans 15 amino acids. CDR1 is SGHRS, CDR2 YFSETQ, per germline. Trimming took 0 bases from V and 6 from J; bases not matched to a gene: 3. Original processing notes: Using reference gene primer amplification, nucleated cell counts were estimated. This table comes from immunoSEQ multiplex PCR, and its TCRdb copy is limited to in-frame clones, with some not included. V and J calls and clone size follow that table, whereas D and trimming were derived from the DNA. Here the sample spans 180,000 or so clones, 84% being singletons. Followed over time, Seattle patients had been enrolled while infection was active.

The TCR was taken from a woman between 70 and 85 years old with COVID-19, enrolled during active disease. Sequencing was carried out using peripheral blood. The chain employs TRBV5-1 and TRBJ2-7; 13 bases align to TRBD2. In DNA, the CDR3 is TGCGCCAGCAGCTTGGGGGGACTAGCGGGAAGCGAGCAGTACTTC. Translation: CASSLGGLAGSEQYF.